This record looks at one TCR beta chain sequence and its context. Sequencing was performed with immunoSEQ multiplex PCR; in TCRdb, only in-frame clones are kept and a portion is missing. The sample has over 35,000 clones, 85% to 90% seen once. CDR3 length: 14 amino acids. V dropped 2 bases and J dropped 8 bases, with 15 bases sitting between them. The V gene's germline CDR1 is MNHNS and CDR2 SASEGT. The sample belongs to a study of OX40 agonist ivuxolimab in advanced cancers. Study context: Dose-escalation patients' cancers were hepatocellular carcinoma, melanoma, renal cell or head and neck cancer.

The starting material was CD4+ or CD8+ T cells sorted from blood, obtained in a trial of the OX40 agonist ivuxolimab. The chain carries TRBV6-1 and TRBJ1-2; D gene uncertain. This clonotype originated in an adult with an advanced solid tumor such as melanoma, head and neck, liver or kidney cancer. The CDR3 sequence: CASSETPALGGYTF. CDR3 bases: TGTGCCAGCAGTGAAACCCCCGCCCTGGGGGGCTACACCTTC.